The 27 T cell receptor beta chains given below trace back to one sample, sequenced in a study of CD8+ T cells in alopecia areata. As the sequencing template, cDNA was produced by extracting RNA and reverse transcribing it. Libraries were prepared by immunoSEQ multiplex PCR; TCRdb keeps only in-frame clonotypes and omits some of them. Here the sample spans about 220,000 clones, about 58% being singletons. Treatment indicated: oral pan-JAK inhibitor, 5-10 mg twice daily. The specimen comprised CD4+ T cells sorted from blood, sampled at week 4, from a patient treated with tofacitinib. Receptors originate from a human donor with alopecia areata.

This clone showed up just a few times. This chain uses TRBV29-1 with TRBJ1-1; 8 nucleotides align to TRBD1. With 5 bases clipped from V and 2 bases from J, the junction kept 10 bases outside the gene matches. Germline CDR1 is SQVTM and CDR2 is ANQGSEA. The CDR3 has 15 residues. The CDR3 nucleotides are TGCAGCGTTTTTGAGATGACAGGGGTTAACACTGAAGCTTTCTTT. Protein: CSVFEMTGVNTEAFF.

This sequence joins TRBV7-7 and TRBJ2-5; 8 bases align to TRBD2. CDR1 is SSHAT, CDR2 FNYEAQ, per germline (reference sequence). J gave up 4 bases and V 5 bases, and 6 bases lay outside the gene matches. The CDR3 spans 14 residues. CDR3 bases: TGTGCCAGCAGCCCCCCTGCGGGGGGAGAGACCCAGTACTTC. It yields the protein CASSPPAGGETQYF. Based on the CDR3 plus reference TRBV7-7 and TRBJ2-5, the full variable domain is GAGVSQSPRYKVTKRGQDVTLRCDPISSHATLYWYQQALGQGPEFLTYFNYEAQPDKSGLPSDRFSAERPEGSISTLTIQRTEQRDSAMYRCASSPPAGGETQYFGPGTRLLVL.

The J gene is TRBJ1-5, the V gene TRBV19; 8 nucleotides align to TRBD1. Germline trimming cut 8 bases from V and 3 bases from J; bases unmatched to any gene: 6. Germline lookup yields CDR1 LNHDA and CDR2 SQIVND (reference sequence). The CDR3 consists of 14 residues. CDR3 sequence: CASQTGASNQPQHF. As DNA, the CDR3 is TGTGCCAGTCAGACAGGGGCCTCCAATCAGCCCCAGCATTTT.

CDR3 DNA sequence: TGTGCCAGCAGCCCCCTCGGTTACGAGCAGTACTTC. Translated, it gives CASSPLGYEQYF. The rearrangement joins TRBV13 to TRBJ2-7; D gene uncertain. Germline V gives CDR1 PRHDT, CDR2 FYEKMQ (reference sequence). The CDR3 is made up of 12 amino acids. Trimming took off 5 bases at V and 4 bases at J, with 9 bases between the two ends.

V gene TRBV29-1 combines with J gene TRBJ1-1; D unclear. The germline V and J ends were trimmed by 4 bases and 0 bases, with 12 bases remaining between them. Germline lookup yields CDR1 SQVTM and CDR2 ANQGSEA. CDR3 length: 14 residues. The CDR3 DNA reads TGCAGCGTTGTTCGGGCGGGCTTGAACACTGAAGCTTTCTTT. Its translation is CSVVRAGLNTEAFF.

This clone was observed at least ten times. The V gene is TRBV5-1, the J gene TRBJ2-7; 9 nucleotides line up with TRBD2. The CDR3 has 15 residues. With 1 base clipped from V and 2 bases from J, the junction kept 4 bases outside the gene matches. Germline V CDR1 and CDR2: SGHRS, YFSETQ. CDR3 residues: CASSLNSGGPYEQYF. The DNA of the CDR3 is TGCGCCAGCAGCTTGAATAGCGGGGGACCCTACGAGCAGTACTTC.

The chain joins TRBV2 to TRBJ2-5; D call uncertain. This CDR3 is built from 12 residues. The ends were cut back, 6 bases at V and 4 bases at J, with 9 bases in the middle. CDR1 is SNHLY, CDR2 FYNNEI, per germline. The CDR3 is CASRYTLETQYF. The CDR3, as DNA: TGTGCCAGCAGGTATACACTAGAGACCCAGTACTTC.

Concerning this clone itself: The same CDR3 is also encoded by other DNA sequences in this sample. The CDR3 region is CASSQDTGGYNEQFF. The DNA of the CDR3 is TGCGCCAGCAGCCAAGATACCGGGGGCTACAATGAGCAGTTCTTC. V is TRBV4-3 and J is TRBJ2-1, with D maybe TRBD2 (6 bases). Trimming pared 0 bases from V and 3 bases from J, leaving 9 bases between. The CDR3 length is 15 residues. Germline assignment: CDR1 LGHNA and CDR2 YSLEER.

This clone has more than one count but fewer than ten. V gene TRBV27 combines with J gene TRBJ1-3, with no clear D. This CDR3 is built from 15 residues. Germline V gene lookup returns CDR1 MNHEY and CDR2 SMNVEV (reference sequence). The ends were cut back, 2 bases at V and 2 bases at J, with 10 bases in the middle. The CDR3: CASSLTYTAGNTIYF. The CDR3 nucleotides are TGTGCCAGCAGTTTAACCTACACGGCTGGAAACACCATATATTTT.

The CDR3 DNA follows: TGCGCCAGCAGCCAAGATCCTAAGACAGGGTACACTGAAGCTTTCTTT. This gives the protein CASSQDPKTGYTEAFF. The gene calls are TRBV4-3 and TRBJ1-1; 7 bases align to TRBD1. Germline assignment: CDR1 LGHNA and CDR2 YSLEER. This CDR3 contains 16 residues. V shed 0 bases and J 3 bases; nucleotides not matched to a gene: 7.

CDR3 DNA sequence: TGTGCCAGCAGCTTGGACCGTAAAGGCTACACCTTC. Its protein product is CASSLDRKGYTF. The gene calls are TRBV5-6 and TRBJ1-2; D is undetermined. This CDR3 region has 12 residues. Germline CDR1 is SGHDT and CDR2 is YYEEEE. The V gene lost 0 bases and the J gene lost 8 bases, with 8 bases spanning the gap.

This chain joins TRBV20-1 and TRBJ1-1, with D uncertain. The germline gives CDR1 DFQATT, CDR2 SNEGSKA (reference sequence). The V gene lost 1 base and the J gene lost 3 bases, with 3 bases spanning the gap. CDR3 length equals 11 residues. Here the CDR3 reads CSARGDTEAFF. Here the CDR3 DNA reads TGCAGTGCTAGAGGTGACACTGAAGCTTTCTTT.

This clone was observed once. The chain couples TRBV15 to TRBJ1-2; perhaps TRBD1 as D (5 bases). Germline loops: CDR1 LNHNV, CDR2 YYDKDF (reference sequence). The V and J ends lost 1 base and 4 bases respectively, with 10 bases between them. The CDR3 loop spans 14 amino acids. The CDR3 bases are TGTGCCACCAGCAGAGCCAGGGTCCGCTATGGCTACACCTTC. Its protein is CATSRARVRYGYTF.

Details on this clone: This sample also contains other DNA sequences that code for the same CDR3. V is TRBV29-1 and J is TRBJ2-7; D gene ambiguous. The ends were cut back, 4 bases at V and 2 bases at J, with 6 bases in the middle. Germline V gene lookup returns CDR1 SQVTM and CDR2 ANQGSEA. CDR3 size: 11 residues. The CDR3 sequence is CSVASAYEQYF. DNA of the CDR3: TGCAGCGTTGCCTCCGCCTACGAGCAGTACTTC.

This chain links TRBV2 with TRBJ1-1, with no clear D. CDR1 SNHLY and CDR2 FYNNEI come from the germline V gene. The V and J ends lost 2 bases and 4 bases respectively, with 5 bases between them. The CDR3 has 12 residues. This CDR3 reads CASSESSTEAFF. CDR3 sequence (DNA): TGTGCCAGCAGTGAAAGTAGCACTGAAGCTTTCTTT. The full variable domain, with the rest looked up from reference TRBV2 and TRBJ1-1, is EPEVTQTPSHQVTQMGQEVILRCVPISNHLYFYWYRQILGQKVEFLVSFYNNEISEKSEIFDDQFSVERPDGSNFTLKIRSTKLEDSAMYFCASSESSTEAFFGQGTRLTVV.

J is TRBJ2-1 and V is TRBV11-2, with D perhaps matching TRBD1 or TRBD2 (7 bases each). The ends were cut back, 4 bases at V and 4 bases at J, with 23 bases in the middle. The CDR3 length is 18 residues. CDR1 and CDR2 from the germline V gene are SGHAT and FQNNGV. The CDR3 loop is CASSSPQQGGDRYNEQFF. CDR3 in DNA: TGTGCCAGCAGCTCCCCCCAGCAGGGGGGGGACCGATACAATGAGCAGTTCTTC.

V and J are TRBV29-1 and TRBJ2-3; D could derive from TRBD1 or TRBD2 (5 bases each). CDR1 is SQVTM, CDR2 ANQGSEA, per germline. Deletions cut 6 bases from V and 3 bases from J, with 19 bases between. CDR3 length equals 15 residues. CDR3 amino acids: CSVDSGRTLTDTQYF. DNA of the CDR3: TGCAGCGTCGATTCGGGACGGACTTTGACAGATACGCAGTATTTT.

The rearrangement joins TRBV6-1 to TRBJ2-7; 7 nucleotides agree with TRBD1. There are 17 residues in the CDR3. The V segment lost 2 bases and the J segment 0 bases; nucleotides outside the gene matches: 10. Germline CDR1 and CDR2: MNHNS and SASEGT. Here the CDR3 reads CASSELILQGSSYEQYF. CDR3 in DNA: TGTGCCAGCAGTGAATTGATCCTACAGGGGAGCTCCTACGAGCAGTACTTC.

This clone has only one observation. CDR3 bases: TGTGCCAGCAGCCTGGGTGGGCAATTCTCCTACAATGAGCAGTTCTTC. This translates into CASSLGGQFSYNEQFF. This chain links TRBV5-6 with TRBJ2-1; the D is unclear. V was trimmed by 4 bases and J by 0 bases, leaving 14 bases between them. CDR1 is SGHDT and CDR2 is YYEEEE in the germline V gene. The CDR3 is 16 residues long.

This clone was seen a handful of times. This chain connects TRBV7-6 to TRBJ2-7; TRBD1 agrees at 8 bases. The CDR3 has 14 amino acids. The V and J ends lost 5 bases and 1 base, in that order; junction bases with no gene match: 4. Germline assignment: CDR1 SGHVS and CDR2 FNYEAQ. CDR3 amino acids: CASSPDRVSYEQYF. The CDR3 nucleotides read TGTGCCAGCAGCCCGGACAGGGTATCCTACGAGCAGTACTTC.

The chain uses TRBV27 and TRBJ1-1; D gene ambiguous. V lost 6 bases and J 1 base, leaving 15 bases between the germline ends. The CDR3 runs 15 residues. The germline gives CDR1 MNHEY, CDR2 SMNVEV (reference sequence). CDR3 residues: CASSPRPTTNTEAFF. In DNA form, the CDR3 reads TGTGCCAGCAGCCCAAGGCCGACGACGAACACTGAAGCTTTCTTT.

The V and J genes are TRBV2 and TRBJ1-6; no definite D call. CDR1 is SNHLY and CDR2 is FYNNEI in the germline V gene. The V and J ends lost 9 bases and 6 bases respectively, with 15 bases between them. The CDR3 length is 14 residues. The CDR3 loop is CASGPRKVNSPLHF. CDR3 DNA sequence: TGTGCCAGTGGCCCGCGGAAGGTTAATTCACCCCTCCACTTT.

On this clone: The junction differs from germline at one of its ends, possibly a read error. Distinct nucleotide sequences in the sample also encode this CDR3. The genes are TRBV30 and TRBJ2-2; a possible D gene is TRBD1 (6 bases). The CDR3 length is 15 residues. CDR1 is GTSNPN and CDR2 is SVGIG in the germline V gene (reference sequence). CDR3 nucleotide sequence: TGTGCCTGGAGTGAGGGGACATACAACACCGGAGAGCTGTTTTTT. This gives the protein CAWSEGTYNTGELFF.

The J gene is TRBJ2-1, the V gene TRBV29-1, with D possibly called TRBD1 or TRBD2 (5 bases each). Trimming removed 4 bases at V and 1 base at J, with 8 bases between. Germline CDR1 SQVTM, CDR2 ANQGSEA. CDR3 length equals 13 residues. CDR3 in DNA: TGCAGCGTTGGGGACGTGTCCTACAATGAGCAGTTCTTC. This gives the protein CSVGDVSYNEQFF.

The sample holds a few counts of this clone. CDR3 coding DNA: TGTGCCAGTAGTAGGGACTACAATGAGCAGTTCTTC. As protein: CASSRDYNEQFF. The chain carries TRBV19 and TRBJ2-1; D unclear. Germline V lookup: CDR1 LNHDA, CDR2 SQIVND (reference sequence). CDR3 size: 12 residues. V shed 4 bases and J shed 3 bases, with 4 bases lying between them.

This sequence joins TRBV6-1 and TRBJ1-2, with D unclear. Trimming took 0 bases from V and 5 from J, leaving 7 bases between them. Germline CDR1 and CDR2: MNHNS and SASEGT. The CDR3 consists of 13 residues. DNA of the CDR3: TGTGCCAGCAGTGAAGCGTCTGGGTATGGCTACACCTTC. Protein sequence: CASSEASGYGYTF.

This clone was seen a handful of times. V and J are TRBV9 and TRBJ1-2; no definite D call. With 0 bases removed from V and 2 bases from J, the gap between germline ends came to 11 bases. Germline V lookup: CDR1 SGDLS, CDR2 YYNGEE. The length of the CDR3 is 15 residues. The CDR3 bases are TGTGCCAGCAGCGTAGGTATGGGTGGCAACTATGGCTACACCTTC. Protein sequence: CASSVGMGGNYGYTF.